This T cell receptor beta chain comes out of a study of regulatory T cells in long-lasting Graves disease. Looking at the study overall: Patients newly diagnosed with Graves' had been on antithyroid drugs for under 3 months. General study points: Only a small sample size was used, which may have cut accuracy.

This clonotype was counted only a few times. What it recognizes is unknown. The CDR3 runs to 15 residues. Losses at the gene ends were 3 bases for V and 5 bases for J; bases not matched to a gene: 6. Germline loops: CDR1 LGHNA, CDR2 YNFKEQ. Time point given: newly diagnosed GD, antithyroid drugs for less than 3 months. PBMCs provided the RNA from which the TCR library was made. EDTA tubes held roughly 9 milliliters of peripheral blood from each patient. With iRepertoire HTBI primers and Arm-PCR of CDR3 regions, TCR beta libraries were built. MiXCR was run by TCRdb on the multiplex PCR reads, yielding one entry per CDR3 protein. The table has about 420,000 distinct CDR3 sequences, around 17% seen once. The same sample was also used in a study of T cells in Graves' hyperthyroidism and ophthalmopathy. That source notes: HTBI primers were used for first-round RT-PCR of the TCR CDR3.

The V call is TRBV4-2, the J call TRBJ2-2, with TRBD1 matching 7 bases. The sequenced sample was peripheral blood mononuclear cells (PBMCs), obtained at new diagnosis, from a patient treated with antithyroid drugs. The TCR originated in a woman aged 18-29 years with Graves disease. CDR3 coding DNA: TGTGCCAGCAGCCAGACAGACAGGGAAACCGGGGAGCTGTTTTTT. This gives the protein CASSQTDRETGELFF.